The present TCR beta chain was sequenced within a study of blood T cell repertoires in COVID-19. This CDR3 contains 15 residues. Germline V gives CDR1 LGHNA, CDR2 YSLEER. V lost 0 bases, J lost 4 bases, and 10 bases lay in between. Sequencing was performed with immunoSEQ multiplex PCR; in TCRdb, only in-frame clones are kept and a portion is missing. The sample includes hundreds of thousands of clones, approximately 90% of them seen just once. The TCR was taken from a woman aged 18-30 years with acute COVID-19. The chain couples TRBV4-3 to TRBJ1-3, with D perhaps TRBD1 (5 bases). Source material: PBMCs or T cells enriched from blood (not recorded which). CDR3 nucleotides: TGCGCCAGCAGCCAAGATGGGGGGGGAGGAAACACCATATATTTT. Translation: CASSQDGGGGNTIYF.